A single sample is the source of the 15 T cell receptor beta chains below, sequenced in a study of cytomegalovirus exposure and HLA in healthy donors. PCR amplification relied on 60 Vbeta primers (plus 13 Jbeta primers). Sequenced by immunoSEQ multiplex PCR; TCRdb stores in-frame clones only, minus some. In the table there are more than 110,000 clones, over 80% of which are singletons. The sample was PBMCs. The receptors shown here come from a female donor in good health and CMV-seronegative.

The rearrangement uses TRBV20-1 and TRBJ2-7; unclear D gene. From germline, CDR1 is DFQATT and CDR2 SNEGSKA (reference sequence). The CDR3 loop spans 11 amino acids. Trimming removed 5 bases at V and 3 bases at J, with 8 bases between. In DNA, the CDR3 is TGCAGTGCTCACGGTGGCTACGAGCAGTACTTC. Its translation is CSAHGGYEQYF.

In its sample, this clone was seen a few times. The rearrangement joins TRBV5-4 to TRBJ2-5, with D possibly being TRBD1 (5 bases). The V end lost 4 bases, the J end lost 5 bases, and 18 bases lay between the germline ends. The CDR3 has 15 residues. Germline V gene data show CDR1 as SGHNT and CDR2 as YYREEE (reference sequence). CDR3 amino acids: CASSQIDSLRETQYF. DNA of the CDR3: TGTGCCAGCAGCCAGATCGACAGCCTAAGGGAGACCCAGTACTTC. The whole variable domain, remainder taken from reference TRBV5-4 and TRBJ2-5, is ETGVTQSPTHLIKTRGQQVTLRCSSQSGHNTVSWYQQALGQGPQFIFQYYREEENGRGNFPPRFSGLQFPNYSSELNVNALELDDSALYLCASSQIDSLRETQYFGPGTRLLVL.

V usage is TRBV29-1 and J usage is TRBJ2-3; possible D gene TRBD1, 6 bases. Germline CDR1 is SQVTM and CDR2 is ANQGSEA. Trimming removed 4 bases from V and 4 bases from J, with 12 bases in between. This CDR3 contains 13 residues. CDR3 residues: CSVAYRVPDTQYF. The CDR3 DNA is TGCAGCGTTGCTTACAGGGTGCCAGATACGCAGTATTTT.

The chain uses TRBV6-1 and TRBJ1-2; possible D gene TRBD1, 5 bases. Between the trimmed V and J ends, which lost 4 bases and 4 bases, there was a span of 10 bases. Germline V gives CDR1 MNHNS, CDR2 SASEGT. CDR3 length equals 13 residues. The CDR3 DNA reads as TGTGCCAGCAGTGGGCGGGACGGCTATGGCTACACCTTC. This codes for CASSGRDGYGYTF.

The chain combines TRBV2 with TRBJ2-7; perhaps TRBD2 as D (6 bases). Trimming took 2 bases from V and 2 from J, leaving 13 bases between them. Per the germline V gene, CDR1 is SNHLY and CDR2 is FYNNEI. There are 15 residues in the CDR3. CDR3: CASSESPSAAYEQYF. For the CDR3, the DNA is TGTGCCAGCAGTGAATCCCCTAGCGCTGCCTACGAGCAGTACTTC.

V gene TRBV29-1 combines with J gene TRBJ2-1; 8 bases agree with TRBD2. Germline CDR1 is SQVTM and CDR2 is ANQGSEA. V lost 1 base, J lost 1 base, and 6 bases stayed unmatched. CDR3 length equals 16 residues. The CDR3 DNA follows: TGCAGCGTTGAAGGCAGCGGGAGAGTGTCCTACAATGAGCAGTTCTTC. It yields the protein CSVEGSGRVSYNEQFF.

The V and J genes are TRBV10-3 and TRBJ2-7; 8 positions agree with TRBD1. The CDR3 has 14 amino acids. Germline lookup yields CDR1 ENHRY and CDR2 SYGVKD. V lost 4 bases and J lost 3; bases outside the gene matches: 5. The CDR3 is CAISGGTGLYEQYF. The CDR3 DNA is TGTGCCATCAGTGGTGGGACAGGCCTCTACGAGCAGTACTTC.

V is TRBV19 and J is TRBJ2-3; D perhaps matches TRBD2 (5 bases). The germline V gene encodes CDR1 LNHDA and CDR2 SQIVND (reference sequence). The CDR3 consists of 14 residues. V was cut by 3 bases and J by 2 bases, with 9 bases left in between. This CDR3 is CASSMMGDTDTQYF. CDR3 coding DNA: TGTGCCAGTAGTATGATGGGAGACACAGATACGCAGTATTTT.

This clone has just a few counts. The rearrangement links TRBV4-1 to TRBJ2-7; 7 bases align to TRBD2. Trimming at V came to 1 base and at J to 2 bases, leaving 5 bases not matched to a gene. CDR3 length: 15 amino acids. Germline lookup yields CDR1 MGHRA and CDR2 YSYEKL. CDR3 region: CASSQVRGRAYEQYF. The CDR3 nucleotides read TGCGCCAGCAGCCAAGTCCGGGGGAGGGCCTACGAGCAGTACTTC.

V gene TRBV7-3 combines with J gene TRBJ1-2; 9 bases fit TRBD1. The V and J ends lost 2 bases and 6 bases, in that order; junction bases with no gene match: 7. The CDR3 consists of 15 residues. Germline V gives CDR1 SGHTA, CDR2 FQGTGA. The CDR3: CASSLGTGRLDGYTF. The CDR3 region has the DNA TGTGCCAGCAGCTTAGGGACAGGGCGCCTGGATGGCTACACCTTC.

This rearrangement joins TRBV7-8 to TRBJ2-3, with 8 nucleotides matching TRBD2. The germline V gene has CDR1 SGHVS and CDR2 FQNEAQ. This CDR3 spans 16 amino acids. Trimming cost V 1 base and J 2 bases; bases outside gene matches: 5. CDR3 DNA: TGTGCCAGCAGCTTAGGGGCGGGAGGCCTCACAGATACGCAGTATTTT. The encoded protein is CASSLGAGGLTDTQYF.

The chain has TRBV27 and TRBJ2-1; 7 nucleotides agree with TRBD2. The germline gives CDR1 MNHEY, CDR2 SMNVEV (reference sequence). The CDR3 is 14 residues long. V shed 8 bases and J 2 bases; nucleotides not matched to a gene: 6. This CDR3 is CASGTGTTYNEQFF. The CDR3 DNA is TGTGCCAGCGGGACCGGGACTACCTACAATGAGCAGTTCTTC.

The CDR3 bases are TGTGCCAGCCACGGGGGAGGGATAATGGGCTCGGGATTTAATCAGCCCCAGCATTTT. The encoded protein is CASHGGGIMGSGFNQPQHF. The chain carries TRBV6-7 and TRBJ1-5, with a tentative D call TRBD1 (5 bases). TRBV6-7 is an ORF, and what it does is uncertain. CDR3 length equals 19 residues. Deletions cut 8 bases from V and 4 bases from J, with 30 bases between.

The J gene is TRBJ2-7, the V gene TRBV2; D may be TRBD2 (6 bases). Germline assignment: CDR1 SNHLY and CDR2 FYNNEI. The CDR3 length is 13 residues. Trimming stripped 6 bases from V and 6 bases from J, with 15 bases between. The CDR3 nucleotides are TGTGCCAGCAGGCGGGCGGGGCTCCTCGAGCAGTACTTC. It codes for CASRRAGLLEQYF.

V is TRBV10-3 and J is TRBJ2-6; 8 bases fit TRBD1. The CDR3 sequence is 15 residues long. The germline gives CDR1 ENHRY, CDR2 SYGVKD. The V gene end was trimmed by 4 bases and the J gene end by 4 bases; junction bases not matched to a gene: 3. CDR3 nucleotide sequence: TGTGCCATCAGTGGGACAGGGACCGGGGCCAACGTCCTGACTTTC. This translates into CAISGTGTGANVLTF.